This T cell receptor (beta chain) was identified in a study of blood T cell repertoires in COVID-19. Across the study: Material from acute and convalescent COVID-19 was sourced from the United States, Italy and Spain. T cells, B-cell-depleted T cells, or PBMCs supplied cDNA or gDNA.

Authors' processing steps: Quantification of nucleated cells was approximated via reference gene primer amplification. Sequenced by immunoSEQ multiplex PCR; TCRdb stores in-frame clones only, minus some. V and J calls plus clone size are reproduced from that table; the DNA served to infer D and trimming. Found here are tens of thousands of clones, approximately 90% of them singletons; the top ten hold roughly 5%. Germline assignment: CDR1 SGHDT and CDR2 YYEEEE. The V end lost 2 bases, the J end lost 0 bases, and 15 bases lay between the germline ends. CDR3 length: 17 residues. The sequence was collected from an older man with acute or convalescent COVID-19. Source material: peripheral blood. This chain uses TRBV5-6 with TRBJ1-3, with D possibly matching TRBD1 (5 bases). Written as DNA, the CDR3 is TGTGCCAGCAGCTTTTGGGGAGGGGTACGCTCTGGAAACACCATATATTTT. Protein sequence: CASSFWGGVRSGNTIYF.